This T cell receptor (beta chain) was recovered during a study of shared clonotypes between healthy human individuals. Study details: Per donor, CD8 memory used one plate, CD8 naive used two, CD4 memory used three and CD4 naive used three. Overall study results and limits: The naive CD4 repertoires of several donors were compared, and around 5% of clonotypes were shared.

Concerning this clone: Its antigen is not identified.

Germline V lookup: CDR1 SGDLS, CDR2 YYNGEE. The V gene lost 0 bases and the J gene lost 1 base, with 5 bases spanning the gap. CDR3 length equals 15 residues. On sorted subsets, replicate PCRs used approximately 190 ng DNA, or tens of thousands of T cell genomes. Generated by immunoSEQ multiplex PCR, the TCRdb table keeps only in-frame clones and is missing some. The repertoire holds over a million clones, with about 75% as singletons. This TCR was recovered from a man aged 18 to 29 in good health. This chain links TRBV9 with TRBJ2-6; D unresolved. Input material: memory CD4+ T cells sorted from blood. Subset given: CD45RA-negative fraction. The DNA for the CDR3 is TGTGCCAGCAGCGTAGACGGGTCTGGGGCCAACGTCCTGACTTTC. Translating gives CASSVDGSGANVLTF.